The TCR beta chain under discussion was sequenced for a study of blood T cells in healthy people across ages. Through a sample-barcoded 5' primer and a J-beta primer mix, a second PCR was run for roughly 7 to 12 cycles. Each of the cDNA molecules was tagged by a template-switch adaptor with 12 random nucleotides. Via MiXCR, TCRdb re-called the 5' RACE reads, giving one row per CDR3 protein. The sample records over 1.5 million distinct CDR3 sequences, roughly 49% being singletons. CDR1 LGHNA and CDR2 YSLEER come from the germline V gene. This CDR3 is built from 14 residues. V was cut by 1 base and J by 6 bases, with 10 bases left in between. The donors, all healthy, were Caucasians living in Russia, aged roughly 6 to 100.

The source of this sequence is a middle-aged woman in good health. V usage is TRBV4-3 and J usage is TRBJ1-5; D remains unclear. Input material: blood. The CDR3 DNA follows: TGCGCCAGCAGCCAAGCAATAACCGGTCAGCCCCAGCATTTT. This gives the protein CASSQAITGQPQHF.